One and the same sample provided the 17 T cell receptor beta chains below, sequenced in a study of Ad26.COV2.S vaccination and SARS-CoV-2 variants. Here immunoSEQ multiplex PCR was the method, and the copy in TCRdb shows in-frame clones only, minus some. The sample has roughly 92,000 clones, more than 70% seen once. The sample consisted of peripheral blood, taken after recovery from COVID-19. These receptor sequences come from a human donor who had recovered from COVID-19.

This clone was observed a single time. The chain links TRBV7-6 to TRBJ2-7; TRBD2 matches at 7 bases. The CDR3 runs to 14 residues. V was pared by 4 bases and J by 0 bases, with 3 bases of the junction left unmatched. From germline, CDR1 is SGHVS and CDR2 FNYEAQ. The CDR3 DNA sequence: TGTGCCAGCAGCTCGAGCGGGGCCTCCTACGAGCAGTACTTC. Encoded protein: CASSSSGASYEQYF.

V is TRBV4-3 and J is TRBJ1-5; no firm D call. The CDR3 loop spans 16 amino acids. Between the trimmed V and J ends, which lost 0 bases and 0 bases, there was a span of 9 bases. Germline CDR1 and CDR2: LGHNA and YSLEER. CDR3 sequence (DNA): TGCGCCAGCAGCCAAGAATACCACTTTAGCAATCAGCCCCAGCATTTT. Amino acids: CASSQEYHFSNQPQHF.

CDR3 nucleotides: TGCGCCAGCAGCTTGGCTAGCGGGAGTAGTAATGAGCAGTTCTTC. Its protein product is CASSLASGSSNEQFF. The chain uses TRBV5-1 and TRBJ2-1, with 10 bases lining up with TRBD2. Germline V gene data show CDR1 as SGHRS and CDR2 as YFSETQ. The V gene end was trimmed by 0 bases and the J gene end by 7 bases; junction bases not matched to a gene: 4. The CDR3 spans 15 residues.

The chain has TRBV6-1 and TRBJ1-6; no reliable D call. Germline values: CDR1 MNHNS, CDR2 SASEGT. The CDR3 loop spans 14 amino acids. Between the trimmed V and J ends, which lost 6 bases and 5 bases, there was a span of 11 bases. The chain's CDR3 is CASSTPENNSPLHF. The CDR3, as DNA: TGTGCCAGCAGCACCCCGGAAAATAATTCACCCCTCCACTTT.

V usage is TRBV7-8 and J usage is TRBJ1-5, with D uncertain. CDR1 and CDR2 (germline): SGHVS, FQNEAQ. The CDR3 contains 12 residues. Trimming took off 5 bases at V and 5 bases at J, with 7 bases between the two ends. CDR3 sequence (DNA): TGTGCCAGCAGCCTCGGGGATCAGCCCCAGCATTTT. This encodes CASSLGDQPQHF.

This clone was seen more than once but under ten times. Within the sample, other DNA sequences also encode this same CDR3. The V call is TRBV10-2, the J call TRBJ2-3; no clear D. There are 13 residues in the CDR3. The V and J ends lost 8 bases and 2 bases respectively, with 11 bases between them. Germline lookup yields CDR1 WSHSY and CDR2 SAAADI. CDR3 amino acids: CASGFGPTDTQYF. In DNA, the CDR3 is TGCGCCAGCGGTTTCGGGCCCACAGATACGCAGTATTTT.

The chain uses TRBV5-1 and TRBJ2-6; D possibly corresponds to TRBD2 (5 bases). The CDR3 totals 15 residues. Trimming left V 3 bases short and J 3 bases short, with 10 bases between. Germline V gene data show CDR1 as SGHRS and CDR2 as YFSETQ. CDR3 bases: TGCGCCAGCAGCTCCCGGGGAGTTGGGGCCAACGTCCTGACTTTC. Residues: CASSSRGVGANVLTF.

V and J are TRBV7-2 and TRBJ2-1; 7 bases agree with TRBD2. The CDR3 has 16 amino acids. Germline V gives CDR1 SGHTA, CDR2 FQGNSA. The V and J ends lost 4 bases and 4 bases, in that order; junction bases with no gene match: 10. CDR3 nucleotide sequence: TGTGCCAGCAGCTCGACGACTAGCCCAACTTACAATGAGCAGTTCTTC. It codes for CASSSTTSPTYNEQFF. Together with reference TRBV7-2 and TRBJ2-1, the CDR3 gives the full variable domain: GAGVSQSPSNKVTEKGKDVELRCDPISGHTALYWYRQSLGQGLEFLIYFQGNSAPDKSGLPSDRFSAERTGGSVSTLTIQRTQQEDSAVYLCASSSTTSPTYNEQFFGPGTRLTVL.

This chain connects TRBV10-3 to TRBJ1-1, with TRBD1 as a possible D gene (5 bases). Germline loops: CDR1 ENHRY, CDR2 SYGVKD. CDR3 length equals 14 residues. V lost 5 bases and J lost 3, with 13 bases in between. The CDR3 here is CAISMGGGDTEAFF. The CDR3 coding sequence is TGTGCCATCAGTATGGGGGGTGGGGACACTGAAGCTTTCTTT.

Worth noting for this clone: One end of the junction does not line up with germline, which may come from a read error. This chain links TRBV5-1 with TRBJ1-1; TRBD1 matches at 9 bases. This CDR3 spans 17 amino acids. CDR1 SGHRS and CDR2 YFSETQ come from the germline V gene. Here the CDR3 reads CASRLGQGPSMNTEAFF. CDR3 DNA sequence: TGCGCCAGCAGATTGGGACAGGGACCTTCTATGAACACTGAAGCTTTCTTT.

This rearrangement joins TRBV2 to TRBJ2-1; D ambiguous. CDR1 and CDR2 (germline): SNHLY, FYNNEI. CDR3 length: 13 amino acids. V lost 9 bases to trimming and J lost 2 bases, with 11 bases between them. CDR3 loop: CASRESPYNEQFF. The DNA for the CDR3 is TGTGCCAGTCGCGAGAGTCCCTACAATGAGCAGTTCTTC.

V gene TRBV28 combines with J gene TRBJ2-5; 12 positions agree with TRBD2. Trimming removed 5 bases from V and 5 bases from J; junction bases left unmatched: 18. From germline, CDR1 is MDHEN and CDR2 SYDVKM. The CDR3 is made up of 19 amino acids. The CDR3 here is CASSPSYQASGRARETQYF. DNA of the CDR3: TGTGCCAGCAGTCCCTCGTATCAGGCTAGCGGGAGGGCCCGGGAGACCCAGTACTTC.

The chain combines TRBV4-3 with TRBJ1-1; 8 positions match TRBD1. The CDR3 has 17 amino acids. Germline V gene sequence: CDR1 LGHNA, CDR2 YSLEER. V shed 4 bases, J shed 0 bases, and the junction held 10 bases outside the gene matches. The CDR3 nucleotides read TGCGCCAGCAGCCCACGCTCTGGACAGGGACTGAACACTGAAGCTTTCTTT. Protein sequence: CASSPRSGQGLNTEAFF.

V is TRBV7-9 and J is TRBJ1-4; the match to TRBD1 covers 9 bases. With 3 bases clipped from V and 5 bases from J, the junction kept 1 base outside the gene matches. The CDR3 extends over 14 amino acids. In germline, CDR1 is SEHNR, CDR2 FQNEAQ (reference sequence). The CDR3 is CASSLGQGNEKLFF. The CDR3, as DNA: TGTGCCAGCAGCTTGGGACAGGGAAATGAAAAACTGTTTTTT.

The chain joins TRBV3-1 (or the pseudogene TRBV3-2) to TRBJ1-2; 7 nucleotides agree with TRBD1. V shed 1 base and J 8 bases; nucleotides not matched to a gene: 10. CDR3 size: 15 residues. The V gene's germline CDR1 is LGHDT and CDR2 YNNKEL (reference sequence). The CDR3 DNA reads TGTGCCAGCAGCCAAGTCTCAGGGGGGAGTGGAGGCTACACCTTC. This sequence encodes CASSQVSGGSGGYTF.

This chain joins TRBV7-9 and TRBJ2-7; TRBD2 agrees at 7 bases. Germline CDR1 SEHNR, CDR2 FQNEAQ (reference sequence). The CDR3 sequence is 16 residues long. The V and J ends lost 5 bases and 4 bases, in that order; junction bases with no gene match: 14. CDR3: CASSGRGRETAYEQYF. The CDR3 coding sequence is TGTGCCAGCAGCGGTAGAGGGCGGGAGACCGCGTACGAGCAGTACTTC.

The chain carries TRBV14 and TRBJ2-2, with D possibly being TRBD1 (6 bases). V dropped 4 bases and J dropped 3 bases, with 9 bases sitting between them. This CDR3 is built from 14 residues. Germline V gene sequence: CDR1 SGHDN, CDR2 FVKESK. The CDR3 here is CASSLQGYTGELFF. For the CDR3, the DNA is TGTGCCAGCAGCCTACAGGGCTACACCGGGGAGCTGTTTTTT.